A selection of T cell receptor beta chains follows, all from one sample in a study of cytomegalovirus exposure and HLA in healthy donors. Repertoires were generated with immunoSEQ multiplex PCR, while TCRdb's copy carries only in-frame clones and drops some. The sample lists about 130,000 clones; 70% to 85% were seen once. The sequencing input was PBMCs. Source of these receptors: a man between 35 and 55 years old in good health and CMV-seropositive. Both conserved end residues are part of each CDR3. The D gene is left open where the match is weak. The size entry is marked missing in some rows and otherwise reads once, few, many or a size class.

>once|TRBJ1-1|NA|TRBV7-8
CASSLEGRGTEAFF
TGTGCCAGCAGCTTAGAGGGGCGTGGAACTGAAGCTTTCTTT
>once|TRBJ2-7|TRBD2|TRBV27
CASSRASGRASYEQYF
TGTGCCAGCAGCAGAGCTAGCGGGAGGGCCTCCTACGAGCAGTACTTC
>NA|TRBJ1-2|TRBD1|TRBV5-6
CASSRTGGLQYYGYTF
TGTGCCAGCAGCCGGACAGGGGGGCTCCAATACTATGGCTACACCTTC
>NA|TRBJ1-1|TRBD1|TRBV7-2
CASSRDRGRAFF
TGTGCCAGCAGCCGTGACAGGGGAAGAGCTTTCTTT
>few|TRBJ2-7|TRBD1|TRBV6-5
CASSYGHRGEYEQYF
TGTGCCAGCAGTTACGGTCACAGGGGGGAATACGAGCAGTACTTC
>NA|TRBJ1-2|TRBD1|TRBV25-1
CASRQGTGDYGYTF
TGTGCCAGCAGACAGGGGACGGGGGACTATGGCTACACCTTC
>NA|TRBJ2-7|TRBD1|TRBV6-5
CASRRMGTGYEQYF
TGTGCCAGCAGACGCATGGGGACAGGCTACGAGCAGTACTTC
>NA|TRBJ1-2|TRBD1|TRBV28
CASSLQGAQDYTF
TGTGCCAGCAGTCTGCAGGGGGCGCAGGACTACACCTTC
>once|TRBJ2-1|NA|TRBV27
CASSLVLASYNEQFF
TGTGCCAGCAGTTTGGTACTCGCCTCCTACAATGAGCAGTTCTTC
>NA|TRBJ2-1|NA|TRBV30
CAWSVWRPPGEQFF
TGTGCCTGGAGTGTATGGCGACCCCCAGGTGAGCAGTTCTTC
>NA|TRBJ2-7|TRBD1|TRBV7-2
CASSLEGQSYEQYF
TGTGCCAGCAGCTTAGAGGGACAGTCCTACGAGCAGTACTTC
>NA|TRBJ1-1|NA|TRBV7-6
CASRRTENTEAFF
TGTGCCAGCAGACGGACAGAGAACACTGAAGCTTTCTTT
>NA|TRBJ1-2|NA|TRBV7-3
CASSLSGGAPANYGYTF
TGTGCCAGCAGCTTAAGTGGGGGCGCTCCGGCTAACTATGGCTACACCTTC
>NA|TRBJ2-3|NA|TRBV28
CASRGGVNTDTQYF
TGTGCCAGCCGGGGCGGGGTTAACACAGATACGCAGTATTTT
>few|TRBJ2-7|TRBD2|TRBV27
CASSLWRELPSEQYF
TGTGCCAGCAGTTTATGGCGGGAGCTTCCCTCCGAGCAGTACTTC
>NA|TRBJ2-1|TRBD1|TRBV7-2
CASSRPTGGSSYNEQFF
TGTGCCAGCAGCCGACCGACAGGGGGGAGCTCCTACAATGAGCAGTTCTTC
>NA|TRBJ2-3|NA|TRBV7-7
CASSPDYTDTQYF
TGTGCTAGCAGCCCGGACTACACAGATACGCAGTATTTT
>few|TRBJ1-5|NA|TRBV19
CASTTGTRTDQPQHF
TGTGCCAGTACGACCGGGACAAGGACCGATCAGCCCCAGCATTTT
>NA|TRBJ2-6|TRBD2|TRBV4-3
CASSQDAAGVSGANVLTF
TGCGCCAGCAGCCAAGATGCAGCGGGAGTGTCTGGGGCCAACGTCCTGACTTTC
>NA|TRBJ2-5|TRBD2|TRBV6-5
CASVRGGGLQETQYF
TGTGCCAGCGTACGCGGGGGGGGACTTCAAGAGACCCAGTACTTC
>NA|TRBJ2-1|NA|TRBV7-9
CASSIPGKYNEQFF
TGTGCCAGCAGCATTCCGGGAAAGTACAATGAGCAGTTCTTC
>NA|TRBJ2-1|NA|TRBV5-6
CASSLNNEQFF
TGTGCCAGCAGCCTTAACAATGAGCAGTTCTTC
>NA|TRBJ2-7|NA|TRBV19
CASRSGAYEQYF
TGTGCCAGTAGAAGCGGCGCCTACGAGCAGTACTTC
>NA|TRBJ2-3|NA|TRBV29-1
CSVELLGGRTDTQYF
TGCAGCGTTGAACTATTGGGGGGGCGAACAGATACGCAGTATTTT
>NA|TRBJ2-2|NA|TRBV18
CASSQALRVGGELFF
TGTGCCAGCTCACAAGCCCTGAGGGTTGGCGGGGAGCTGTTTTTT
>NA|TRBJ2-7|TRBD1|TRBV5-4
CASSPVGGQGSYEQYF
TGTGCCAGCAGCCCAGTAGGGGGACAGGGTTCCTACGAGCAGTACTTC
>NA|TRBJ2-7|NA|TRBV5-1
CASSLEQGRVPEQYF
TGCGCCAGCAGCTTGGAACAGGGAAGGGTTCCCGAGCAGTACTTC
>NA|TRBJ2-7|TRBD1|TRBV19
CASSIGQGSSYEQYF
TGTGCCAGTAGTATTGGACAGGGGAGCTCCTACGAGCAGTACTTC
>NA|TRBJ1-2|TRBD1|TRBV30
CAWSWNRGNYGYTF
TGTGCCTGGAGTTGGAACAGGGGGAACTATGGCTACACCTTC
>once|TRBJ1-4|NA|TRBV5-1
CASSSSGREDEKLFF
TGCGCCAGCAGCTCATCGGGACGGGAGGATGAAAAACTGTTTTTT
>NA|TRBJ2-6|NA|TRBV6-1
CASSVEGSGANVLTF
TGTGCCAGCAGTGTGGAGGGATCTGGGGCCAACGTCCTGACTTTC
>NA|TRBJ2-2|NA|TRBV19
CASSGSLLYGELFF
TGTGCCAGTAGTGGTAGCCTACTATACGGGGAGCTGTTTTTT
>few|TRBJ2-5|TRBD1|TRBV2
CASSWDRETQYF
TGTGCCAGCAGTTGGGACAGAGAGACCCAGTACTTC
>NA|TRBJ1-3|NA|TRBV28
CASSYPDRSRSGNTIYF
TGTGCCAGCAGTTATCCCGACAGGTCCCGCTCTGGAAACACCATATATTTT
>NA|TRBJ1-1|NA|TRBV2
CASSLSPNTEAFF
TGTGCCAGCAGTCTCAGTCCTAACACTGAAGCTTTCTTT
>few|TRBJ2-1|TRBD2|TRBV19
CASSRTSGGYNEQFF
TGTGCCAGTAGCCGGACTAGCGGGGGCTACAATGAGCAGTTCTTC
>NA|TRBJ2-5|TRBD2|TRBV28
CASSTSGSQETQYF
TGTGCCAGCTCCACTAGCGGGTCCCAAGAGACCCAGTACTTC
>few|TRBJ2-3|TRBD1|TRBV11-2
CASSKSRDRVSDTQYF
TGTGCCAGCAGCAAAAGCCGGGACAGGGTTTCAGATACGCAGTATTTT
>NA|TRBJ1-1|NA|TRBV5-5
CASSFLRSNTEAFF
TGTGCCAGCAGCTTCTTGAGGTCAAACACTGAAGCTTTCTTT